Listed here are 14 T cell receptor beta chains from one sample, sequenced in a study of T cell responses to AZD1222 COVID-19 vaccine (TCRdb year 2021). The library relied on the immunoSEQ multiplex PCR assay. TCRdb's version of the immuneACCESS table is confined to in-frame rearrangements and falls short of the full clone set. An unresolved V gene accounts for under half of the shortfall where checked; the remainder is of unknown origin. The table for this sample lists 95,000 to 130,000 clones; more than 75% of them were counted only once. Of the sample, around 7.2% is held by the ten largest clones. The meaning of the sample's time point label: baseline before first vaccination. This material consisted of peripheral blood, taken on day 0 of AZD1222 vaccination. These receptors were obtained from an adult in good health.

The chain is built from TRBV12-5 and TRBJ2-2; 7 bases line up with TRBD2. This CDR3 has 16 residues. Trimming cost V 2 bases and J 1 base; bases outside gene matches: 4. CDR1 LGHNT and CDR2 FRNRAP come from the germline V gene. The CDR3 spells CASGLRTSGNTGELFF. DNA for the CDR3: TGTGCTAGTGGTTTGAGGACTAGTGGGAACACCGGGGAGCTGTTTTTT. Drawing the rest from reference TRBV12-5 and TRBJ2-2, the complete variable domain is DARVTQTPRHKVTEMGQEVTMRCQPILGHNTVFWYRQTMMQGLELLAYFRNRAPLDDSGMPKDRFSAEMPDATLATLKIQPSEPRDSAVYFCASGLRTSGNTGELFFGEGSRLTVL.

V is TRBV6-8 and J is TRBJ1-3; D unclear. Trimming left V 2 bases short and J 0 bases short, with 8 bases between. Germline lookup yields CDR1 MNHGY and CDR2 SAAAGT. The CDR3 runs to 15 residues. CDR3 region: CASSYPVPSGNTIYF. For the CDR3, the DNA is TGTGCCAGCAGTTACCCAGTGCCCTCTGGAAACACCATATATTTT.

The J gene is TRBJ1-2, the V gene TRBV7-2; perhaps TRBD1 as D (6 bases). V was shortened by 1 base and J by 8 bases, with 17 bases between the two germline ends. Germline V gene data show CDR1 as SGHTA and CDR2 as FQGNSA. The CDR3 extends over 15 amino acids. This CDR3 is CASSLGWGQVEGYTF. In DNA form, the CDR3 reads TGTGCCAGCAGCTTAGGATGGGGGCAGGTCGAGGGCTACACCTTC. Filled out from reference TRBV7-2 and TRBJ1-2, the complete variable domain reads GAGVSQSPSNKVTEKGKDVELRCDPISGHTALYWYRQSLGQGLEFLIYFQGNSAPDKSGLPSDRFSAERTGGSVSTLTIQRTQQEDSAVYLCASSLGWGQVEGYTFGSGTRLTVV.

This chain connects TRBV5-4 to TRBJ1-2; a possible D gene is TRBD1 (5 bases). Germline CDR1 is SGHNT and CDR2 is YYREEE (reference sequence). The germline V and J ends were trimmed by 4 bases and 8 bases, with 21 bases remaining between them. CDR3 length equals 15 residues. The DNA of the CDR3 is TGTGCCAGCAGCCCGGACAATCCGACCGTTAGGGGCTACACCTTC. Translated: CASSPDNPTVRGYTF.

CDR3 loop: CASSQEGNTGELFF. The CDR3 coding sequence is TGTGCCAGCAGCCAAGAAGGGAACACCGGGGAGCTGTTTTTT. The rearrangement links TRBV7-2 to TRBJ2-2, with no clear D. Germline lookup yields CDR1 SGHTA and CDR2 FQGNSA. V shed 5 bases and J shed 1 base, with 8 bases lying between them. The CDR3 is 14 residues long. The complete variable domain, with remaining parts taken from reference TRBV7-2 and TRBJ2-2, reads GAGVSQSPSNKVTEKGKDVELRCDPISGHTALYWYRQSLGQGLEFLIYFQGNSAPDKSGLPSDRFSAERTGGSVSTLTIQRTQQEDSAVYLCASSQEGNTGELFFGEGSRLTVL.

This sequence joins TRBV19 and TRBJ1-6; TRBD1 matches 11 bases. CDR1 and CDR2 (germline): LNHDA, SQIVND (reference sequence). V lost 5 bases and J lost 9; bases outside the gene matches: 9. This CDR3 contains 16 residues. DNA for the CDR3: TGTGCCAGTAGTCAACGGACAGGGGGCTTTTTTTCACCCCTCCACTTT. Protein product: CASSQRTGGFFSPLHF.

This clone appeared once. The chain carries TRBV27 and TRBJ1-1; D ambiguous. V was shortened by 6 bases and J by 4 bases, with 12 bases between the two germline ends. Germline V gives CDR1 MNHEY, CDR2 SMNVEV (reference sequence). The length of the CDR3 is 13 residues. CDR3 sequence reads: CASSTDRRTEAFF. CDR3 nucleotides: TGTGCCAGCAGCACGGACCGGCGCACTGAAGCTTTCTTT.

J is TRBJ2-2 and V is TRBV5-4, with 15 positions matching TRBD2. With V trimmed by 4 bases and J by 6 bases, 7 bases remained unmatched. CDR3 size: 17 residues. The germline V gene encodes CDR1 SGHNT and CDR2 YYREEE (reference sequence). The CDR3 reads CASSIGTSGRFAGELFF. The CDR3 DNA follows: TGTGCCAGCAGCATAGGGACTAGCGGGAGGTTCGCCGGGGAGCTGTTTTTT. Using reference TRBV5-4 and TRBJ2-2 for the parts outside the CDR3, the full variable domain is ETGVTQSPTHLIKTRGQQVTLRCSSQSGHNTVSWYQQALGQGPQFIFQYYREEENGRGNFPPRFSGLQFPNYSSELNVNALELDDSALYLCASSIGTSGRFAGELFFGEGSRLTVL.

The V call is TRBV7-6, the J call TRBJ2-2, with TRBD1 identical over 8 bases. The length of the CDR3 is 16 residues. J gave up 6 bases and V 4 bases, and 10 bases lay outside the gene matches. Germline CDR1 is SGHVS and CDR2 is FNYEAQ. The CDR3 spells CASSSRQGAVSGELFF. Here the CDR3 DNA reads TGTGCCAGCAGCTCGCGTCAGGGGGCTGTATCCGGGGAGCTGTTTTTT.

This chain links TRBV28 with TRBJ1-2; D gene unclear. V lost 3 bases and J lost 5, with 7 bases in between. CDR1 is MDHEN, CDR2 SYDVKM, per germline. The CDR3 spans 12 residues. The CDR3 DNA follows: TGTGCCAGCAGTTTGGGAGAATATGGCTACACCTTC. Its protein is CASSLGEYGYTF.

CDR3 nucleotides: TGTGCCAGCATCCAAGGTGACTCGCTGGGGGAGCAGTACTTC. Translated: CASIQGDSLGEQYF. The J gene is TRBJ2-7, the V gene TRBV6-6; D is unclear. The CDR3 is 14 residues long. V shed 7 bases and J shed 7 bases, with 20 bases lying between them. Germline assignment: CDR1 MNHNY and CDR2 SVGAGI (reference sequence).

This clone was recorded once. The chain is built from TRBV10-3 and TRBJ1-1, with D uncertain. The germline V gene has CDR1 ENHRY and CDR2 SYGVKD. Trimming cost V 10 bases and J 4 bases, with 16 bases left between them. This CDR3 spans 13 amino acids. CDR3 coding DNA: TGTGCCACCCGGGCAGACCGAGGCACTGAAGCTTTCTTT. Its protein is CATRADRGTEAFF.

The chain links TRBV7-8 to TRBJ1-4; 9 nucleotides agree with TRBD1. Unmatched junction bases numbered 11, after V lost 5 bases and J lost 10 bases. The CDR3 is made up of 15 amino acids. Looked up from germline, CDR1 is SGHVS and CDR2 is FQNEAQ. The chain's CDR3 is CASSPPGQGTGKLFF. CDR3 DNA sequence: TGTGCCAGCAGCCCGCCGGGACAGGGAACGGGAAAACTGTTTTTT.

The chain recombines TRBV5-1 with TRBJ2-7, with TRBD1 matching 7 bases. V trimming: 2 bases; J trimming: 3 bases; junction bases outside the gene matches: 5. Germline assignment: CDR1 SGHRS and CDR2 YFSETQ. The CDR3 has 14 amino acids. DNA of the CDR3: TGCGCCAGCAGCTTACAGGGGCAGTACTACGAGCAGTACTTC. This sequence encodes CASSLQGQYYEQYF.